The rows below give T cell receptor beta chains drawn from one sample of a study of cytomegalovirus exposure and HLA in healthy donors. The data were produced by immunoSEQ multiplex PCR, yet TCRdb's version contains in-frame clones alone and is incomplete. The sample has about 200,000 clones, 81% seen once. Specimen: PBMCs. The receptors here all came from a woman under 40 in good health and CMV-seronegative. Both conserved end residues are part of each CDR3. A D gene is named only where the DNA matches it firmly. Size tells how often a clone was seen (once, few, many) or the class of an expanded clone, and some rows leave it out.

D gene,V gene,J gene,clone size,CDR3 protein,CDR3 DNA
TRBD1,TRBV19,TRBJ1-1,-,CATIQGARTGNTEAFF,TGTGCCACGATACAGGGGGCGCGGACCGGGAACACTGAAGCTTTCTTT
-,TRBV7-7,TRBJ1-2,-,CASPPMGGPSFYTF,TGTGCCAGCCCACCTATGGGCGGGCCTAGTTTCTACACCTTC
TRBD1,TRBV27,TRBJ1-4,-,CASGPGTGWRREKLFF,TGTGCCAGCGGGCCCGGGACAGGGTGGCGGAGGGAAAAACTGTTTTTT
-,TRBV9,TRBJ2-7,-,CASSASGSYEQYF,TGTGCCAGCAGCGCGTCCGGGAGTTACGAGCAGTACTTC
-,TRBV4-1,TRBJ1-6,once,CASSQVSHPNNSPLHF,TGCGCCAGCAGCCAAGTTTCACACCCAAATAATTCACCCCTCCACTTT
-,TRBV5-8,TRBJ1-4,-,CASSLAGGRYEKLFF,TGTGCCAGCAGCTTGGCCGGGGGGCGTTATGAAAAACTGTTTTTT
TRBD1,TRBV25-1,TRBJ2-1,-,CASSADRGSYNEQFF,TGTGCCAGCAGTGCCGACAGGGGCTCCTACAATGAGCAGTTCTTC
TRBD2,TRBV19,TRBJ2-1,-,CASKRLAGGGNEQFF,TGTGCCAGTAAAAGGCTAGCGGGAGGTGGCAATGAGCAGTTCTTC
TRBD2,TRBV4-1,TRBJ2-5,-,CASSPIAGGGELETQYF,TGCGCCAGCAGCCCCATCGCAGGCGGGGGGGAGTTAGAGACCCAGTACTTC
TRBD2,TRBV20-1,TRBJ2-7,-,CSARRGDEQYF,TGCAGTGCTAGACGGGGGGACGAGCAGTACTTC
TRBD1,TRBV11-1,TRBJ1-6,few,CASTQGDSPLHF,TGTGCCAGCACGCAGGGGGATTCACCCCTCCACTTT
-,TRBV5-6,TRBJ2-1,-,CASSITSNEQFF,TGTGCCAGCAGCATAACAAGCAATGAGCAGTTCTTC
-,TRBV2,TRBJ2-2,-,CASSSRGNTGELFF,TGTGCCAGCAGTAGCAGGGGGAACACCGGGGAGCTGTTTTTT
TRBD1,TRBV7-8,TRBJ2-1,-,CASSPRQGWEQFF,TGTGCCAGCAGCCCCCGACAGGGTTGGGAGCAGTTCTTC
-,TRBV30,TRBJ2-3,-,CAWLAAGVTDTQYF,TGTGCCTGGCTAGCAGCGGGCGTCACAGATACGCAGTATTTT
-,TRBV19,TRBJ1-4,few,CASSVQGSNEKLFF,TGTGCCAGTAGCGTACAGGGATCCAATGAAAAACTGTTTTTT
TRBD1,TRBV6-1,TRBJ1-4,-,CASSGYSGTVINEKLFF,TGTGCCAGCAGTGGATATTCTGGGACAGTAATTAATGAAAAACTGTTTTTT
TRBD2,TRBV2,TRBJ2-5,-,CASKVAGEETQYF,TGTGCCAGCAAAGTAGCGGGAGAAGAGACCCAGTACTTC
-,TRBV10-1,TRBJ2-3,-,CASSVGQKTDTQYF,TGCGCCAGCAGTGTTGGACAGAAAACAGATACGCAGTATTTT
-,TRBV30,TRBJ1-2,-,CAWRGGNYGYTF,TGTGCCTGGAGGGGGGGTAACTATGGCTACACCTTC
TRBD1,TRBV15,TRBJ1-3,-,CATSRARGQGWATGNTIYF,TGTGCCACCAGCAGAGCGCGCGGACAGGGTTGGGCAACGGGAAACACCATATATTTT
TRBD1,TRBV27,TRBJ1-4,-,CASSLLGTGVSNEKLFF,TGTGCCAGCAGTTTATTGGGGACAGGGGTATCTAATGAAAAACTGTTTTTT
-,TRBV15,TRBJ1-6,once,CATSRDLGGYYNSPLHF,TGTGCCACCAGCAGAGATCTCGGGGGGTACTATAATTCACCCCTCCACTTT
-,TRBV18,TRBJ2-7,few,CASSSGFPSYEQYF,TGTGCCAGCTCGTCGGGGTTCCCTTCCTACGAGCAGTACTTC
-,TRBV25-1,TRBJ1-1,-,CASSRQQVPEAFF,TGTGCCAGCAGTAGACAACAGGTTCCTGAAGCTTTCTTT
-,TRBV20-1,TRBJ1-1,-,CSAPLVTEAFF,TGCAGTGCCCCCCTCGTCACTGAAGCTTTCTTT